This record looks at one T cell receptor beta chain sequence and its context. The data are from a study of blood T cell repertoires in COVID-19. Study-level information: Each recovered donor of Cohort 3 presented with two negative PCRs, clearance, or symptom resolution. The cDNA or gDNA used as material had been derived from T cells, B-cell-depleted T cells, or PBMCs. Donors in the United States, Italy and Spain gave samples during acute or convalescent COVID-19.

In the source study's methods: Estimated nucleated cell counts came from reference gene primer amplification. Sequencing was performed with immunoSEQ multiplex PCR; in TCRdb, only in-frame clones are kept and a portion is missing. That table is the source of V, J and clone size, and D and trimming were worked out from the DNA. The repertoire holds approximately 190,000 clones, with 86% as singletons. CDR1 is MGHRA and CDR2 is YSYEKL in the germline V gene. CDR3 length: 17 amino acids. After removal of 0 bases from V and 2 bases from J, the junction contained 8 bases not matched to a gene. The chain uses TRBV4-1 and TRBJ1-1; the match to TRBD1 covers 8 bases. Sequencing used PBMCs or T cells enriched from blood (not recorded which). This receptor was taken from a woman aged 40-49 years in a cohort exposed to, infected with or recovered from COVID-19 (not recorded which). Written as DNA, the CDR3 is TGCGCCAGCAGCCAAGATGGGGAGACAGGGGTTAACACTGAAGCTTTCTTT. Protein: CASSQDGETGVNTEAFF.